This T cell receptor beta chain comes out of a study of T cell repertoires in cytomegalovirus infection. V gave up 7 bases and J gave up 0 bases, with 13 bases separating them. The CDR3 spans 15 residues. In its sample, this clonotype was seen a few times. Its cognate antigen is unknown. In TCRdb, the reads were re-called with MiXCR into one record per CDR3 protein. The sample includes some 310,000 distinct CDR3 sequences, approximately 25% of them seen just once. The TCR was taken from a human donor in good health (CMV status not recorded). Some clones in this sample may be carry-over from other donors' samples. The sample consisted of cultured PBMCs, taken from culture after CMV antigen stimulation. The chain combines TRBV12-3 or TRBV12-4 with TRBJ2-1, with D possibly being TRBD2 (6 bases). CDR3 nucleotide sequence: TGTGCCAGCATCTTCGGGGGAGGCTCCTACAATGAGCAGTTCTTC. Translated: CASIFGGGSYNEQFF.